A single TCR beta chain is shown here with its context. The antigen remains unidentified. The CDR3 consists of 11 residues. V was clipped by 5 bases and J by 8 bases, with 9 bases between them. The germline V gene has CDR1 SEHNR and CDR2 FQNEAQ (reference sequence). This sample is drawn from a study of breast tumors, draining lymph nodes, adjacent tissues. Study-level results: Most tumor T cells seemingly derive from lymph node, then expand in tumor.

TCRdb redid the calling of the multiplex PCR reads with MiXCR, one entry per CDR3 protein. The profile shows tens of thousands of distinct CDR3 sequences, roughly 23% of them singletons. Sequences were obtained from breast tumor tissue. The J gene is TRBJ1-1, the V gene TRBV7-9; D call uncertain. The sequence came from a female donor with breast cancer. Some clones in this sample may be carry-over from other donors' samples. The CDR3 nucleotides read TGTGCCAGCAGCCCCCACTTGGAAGCTTTCTTT. Translating it yields CASSPHLEAFF.